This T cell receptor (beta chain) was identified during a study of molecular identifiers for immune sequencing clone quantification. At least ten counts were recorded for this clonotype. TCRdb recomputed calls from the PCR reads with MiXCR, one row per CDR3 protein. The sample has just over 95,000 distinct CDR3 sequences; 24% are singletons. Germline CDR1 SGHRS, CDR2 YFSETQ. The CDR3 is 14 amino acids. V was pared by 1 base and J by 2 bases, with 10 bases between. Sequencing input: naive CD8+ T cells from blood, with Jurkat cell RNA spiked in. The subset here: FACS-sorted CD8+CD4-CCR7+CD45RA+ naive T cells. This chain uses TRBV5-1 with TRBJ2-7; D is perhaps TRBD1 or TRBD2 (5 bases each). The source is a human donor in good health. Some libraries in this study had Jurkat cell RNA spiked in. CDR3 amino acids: CASSLFQGAYEQYF. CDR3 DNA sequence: TGCGCCAGCAGCTTGTTCCAGGGAGCCTACGAGCAGTACTTC.